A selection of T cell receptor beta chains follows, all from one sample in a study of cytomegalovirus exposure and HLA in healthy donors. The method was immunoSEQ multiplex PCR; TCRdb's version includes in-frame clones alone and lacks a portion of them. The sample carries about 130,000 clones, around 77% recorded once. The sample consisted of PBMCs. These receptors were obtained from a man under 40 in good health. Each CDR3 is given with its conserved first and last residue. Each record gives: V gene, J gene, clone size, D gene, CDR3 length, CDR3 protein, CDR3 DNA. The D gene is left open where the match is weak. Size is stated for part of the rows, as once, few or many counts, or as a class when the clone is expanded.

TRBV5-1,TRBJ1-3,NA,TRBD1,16,CASSLAPGGSGNTIYF,TGCGCCAGCAGCTTGGCCCCAGGGGGCTCTGGAAACACCATATATTTT
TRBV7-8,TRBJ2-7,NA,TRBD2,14,CASSNGAGVDEQYF,TGTGCCAGCAGCAATGGAGCGGGAGTCGACGAGCAGTACTTC
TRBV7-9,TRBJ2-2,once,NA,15,CSSNPRRGNTGELFF,TGTTCCAGCAATCCCCGGAGGGGTAACACCGGGGAGCTGTTTTTT
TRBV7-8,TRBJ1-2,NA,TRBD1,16,CASSLDDRGINYGYTF,TGTGCCAGCAGCTTAGATGACAGGGGCATTAACTATGGCTACACCTTC
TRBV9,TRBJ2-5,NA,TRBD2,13,CASGRERIETQYF,TGTGCCAGCGGGCGGGAGAGGATCGAGACCCAGTACTTC
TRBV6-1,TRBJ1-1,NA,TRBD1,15,CASSLLQGSVTEAFF,TGTGCCAGCAGCCTACTACAGGGGTCGGTGACTGAAGCTTTCTTT
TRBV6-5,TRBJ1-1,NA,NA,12,CASSEVLGGAFF,TGTGCCAGCAGTGAGGTTTTGGGGGGAGCTTTCTTT
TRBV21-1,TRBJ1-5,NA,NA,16,CASSIHELRGNQPQHF,TGTGCCAGCAGCATACACGAGCTTCGGGGAAATCAGCCCCAGCATTTT
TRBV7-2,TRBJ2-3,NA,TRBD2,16,CASSIRQREATDTQYF,TGTGCCAGCAGTATCCGTCAGCGGGAGGCCACAGATACGCAGTATTTT
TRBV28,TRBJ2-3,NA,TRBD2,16,CASSPTTSGRGDTQYF,TGTGCCAGCAGCCCCACGACTAGCGGGAGGGGCGATACGCAGTATTTT
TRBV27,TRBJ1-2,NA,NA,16,CASSLYGRGLGSGYTF,TGTGCCAGCAGTTTATACGGTAGGGGTTTGGGGTCTGGCTACACCTTC
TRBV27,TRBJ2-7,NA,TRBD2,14,CASGFLAGSHEQYF,TGTGCCAGCGGCTTCCTAGCGGGAAGTCACGAGCAGTACTTC
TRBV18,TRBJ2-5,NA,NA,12,CASSPPGETQYF,TGTGCCAGCTCACCGCCCGGTGAGACCCAGTACTTC
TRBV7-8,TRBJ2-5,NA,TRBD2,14,CASSLGGRGETQYF,TGTGCCAGCAGCTTAGGCGGGAGGGGGGAGACCCAGTACTTC
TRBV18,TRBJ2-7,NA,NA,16,CASSPGPPEARYEQYF,TGTGCCAGCTCACCCGGACCACCGGAGGCTAGGTACGAGCAGTACTTC
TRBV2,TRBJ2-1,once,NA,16,CASSGRSSSSYNEQFF,TGTGCCAGCAGTGGCCGCTCTAGTAGCTCCTACAATGAGCAGTTCTTC
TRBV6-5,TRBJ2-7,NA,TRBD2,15,CASSYSGLAGYEQYF,TGTGCTAGCAGTTACTCCGGACTAGCGGGCTACGAGCAGTACTTC
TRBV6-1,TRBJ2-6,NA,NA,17,CASSGVDSSSGANVLTF,TGTGCCAGCAGTGGCGTGGACAGCAGCTCTGGGGCCAACGTCCTGACTTTC
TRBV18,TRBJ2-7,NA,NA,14,CASSPRGVPFEQYF,TGTGCCAGCTCACCACGCGGAGTACCCTTCGAGCAGTACTTC
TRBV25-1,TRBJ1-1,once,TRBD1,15,CASSDPGGPNTEAFF,TGTGCCAGCAGTGACCCAGGGGGCCCGAACACTGAAGCTTTCTTT
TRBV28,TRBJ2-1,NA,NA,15,CASAPPGLGYNEQFF,TGTGCCAGCGCCCCGCCAGGGCTAGGCTACAATGAGCAGTTCTTC
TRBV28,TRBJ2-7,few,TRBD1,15,CASRNPGQWTYEQYF,TGTGCCAGCAGGAATCCGGGACAGTGGACCTACGAGCAGTACTTC
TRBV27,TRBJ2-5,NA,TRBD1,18,CASSLQPRTGSGKETQYF,TGTGCCAGCAGTTTACAACCCAGGACAGGGTCGGGTAAAGAGACCCAGTACTTC
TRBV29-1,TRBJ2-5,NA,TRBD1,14,CSAIWTGGLETQYF,TGCAGCGCCATCTGGACAGGGGGCCTAGAGACCCAGTACTTC
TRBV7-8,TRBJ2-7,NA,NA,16,CASSLGGRGTSTEQYF,TGTGCCAGCAGCTTAGGCGGTCGGGGGACCTCTACGGAGCAGTACTTC
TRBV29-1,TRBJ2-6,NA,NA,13,CSVGSNGANVLTF,TGCAGCGTTGGCAGTAACGGGGCCAACGTCCTGACTTTC
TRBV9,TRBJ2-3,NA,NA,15,CASSPRGAGTDTQYF,TGTGCCAGCAGCCCACGGGGTGCTGGGACAGATACGCAGTATTTT
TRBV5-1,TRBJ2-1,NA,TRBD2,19,CASSRRSPGTSGRFNEQFF,TGCGCCAGCAGCCGGCGGAGTCCCGGGACTAGCGGGCGCTTCAATGAGCAGTTCTTC
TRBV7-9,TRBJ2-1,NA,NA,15,CASSQSALAYNEQFF,TGTGCCAGCAGCCAATCTGCACTAGCCTACAATGAGCAGTTCTTC
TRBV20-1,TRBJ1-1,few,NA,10,CSARRDEAFF,TGCAGTGCAAGGCGGGATGAAGCTTTCTTT
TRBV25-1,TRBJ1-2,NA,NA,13,CASLGEVTYGYTF,TGTGCCAGCTTGGGAGAGGTCACCTATGGCTACACCTTC
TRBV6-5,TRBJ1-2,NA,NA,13,CASSYGRVGGYTF,TGTGCCAGCAGTTACGGCAGGGTAGGAGGCTACACCTTC
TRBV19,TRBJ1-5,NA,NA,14,CASSKVGDNQPQHF,TGTGCCAGTAGTAAGGTCGGGGATAATCAGCCCCAGCATTTT
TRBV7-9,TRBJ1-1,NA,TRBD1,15,CATHEAGGWGTEAFF,TGTGCCACCCACGAGGCAGGGGGCTGGGGCACTGAAGCTTTCTTT
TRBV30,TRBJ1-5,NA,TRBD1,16,CAWRRQGAVSNQPQHF,TGTGCCTGGAGGCGACAGGGGGCGGTTAGCAATCAGCCCCAGCATTTT
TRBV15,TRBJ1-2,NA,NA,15,CATSRGGVASYGYTF,TGTGCCACCAGCAGAGGCGGGGTCGCTAGCTATGGCTACACCTTC